Below are 25 T cell receptor beta chains sequenced from a single sample in a study of cytomegalovirus exposure and HLA in healthy donors. Primers: 60 Vbeta forward and 13 Jbeta reverse. Generated by immunoSEQ multiplex PCR, the TCRdb table keeps only in-frame clones and is missing some. The sample shows under 70,000 clones, under 85% of them seen only once. Sequencing was carried out using PBMCs. The receptors were gathered from a male donor in good health and CMV-seropositive.

The CDR3 is CASSLGQGSNQPQHF. The CDR3, as DNA: TGTGCCAGCAGCTTGGGACAGGGGAGCAATCAGCCCCAGCATTTT. J is TRBJ1-5 and V is TRBV7-9, with 10 bases that match TRBD1. V was pared by 3 bases and J by 1 base, with 0 bases of the junction left unmatched. Germline V CDR1 and CDR2: SEHNR, FQNEAQ (reference sequence). The CDR3 sequence is 15 residues long.

The chain has TRBV6-1 and TRBJ1-2; D remains unclear. The CDR3 covers 13 residues. Trimming pared 7 bases from V and 2 bases from J, leaving 11 bases between. CDR1 is MNHNS and CDR2 is SASEGT in the germline V gene. The CDR3 region is CASNKENNYGYTF. The CDR3 DNA reads as TGTGCCAGCAACAAGGAGAACAACTATGGCTACACCTTC.

This chain joins TRBV7-5 and TRBJ2-5; TRBD2 reflects the table's D call only, with no check against the DNA. TRBV7-5 is marked as a pseudogene. The CDR3 has 14 residues. The CDR3 is CARSRGTSAGTQYF. The CDR3 DNA reads TGTGCCAGAAGCCGGGGGACTAGCGCCGGGACCCAGTACTTC.

Here the CDR3 DNA reads TGTGCCAGTACCTTCAGCTCCTATAATTCACCCCTCCACTTT. Translated, it gives CASTFSSYNSPLHF. The rearrangement links TRBV19 to TRBJ1-6, with no clear D. The length of the CDR3 is 14 residues. Trimming left V 7 bases short and J 0 bases short, with 7 bases between. Germline V gene data show CDR1 as LNHDA and CDR2 as SQIVND (reference sequence). The variable domain in full, completed from reference TRBV19 and TRBJ1-6, reads DGGITQSPKYLFRKEGQNVTLSCEQNLNHDAMYWYRQDPGQGLRLIYYSQIVNDFQKGDIAEGYSVSREKKESFPLTVTSAQKNPTAFYLCASTFSSYNSPLHFGNGTRLTVT.

The chain is built from TRBV6-1 and TRBJ2-1; TRBD2 might be the D (7 bases). The V gene lost 0 bases and the J gene lost 9 bases, with 15 bases spanning the gap. The germline gives CDR1 MNHNS, CDR2 SASEGT. This CDR3 comprises 15 residues. CDR3 region: CASSEARGGLGEQFF. The CDR3 DNA reads as TGTGCCAGCAGTGAAGCAAGGGGGGGACTGGGTGAGCAGTTCTTC.

The rearrangement joins TRBV30 to TRBJ1-6; the match to TRBD1 covers 8 bases. Unmatched junction bases numbered 6, after V lost 4 bases and J lost 10 bases. The CDR3 is 13 amino acids. Germline values: CDR1 GTSNPN, CDR2 SVGIG (reference sequence). CDR3: CAWTRQGRSPLHF. The CDR3 nucleotides are TGTGCCTGGACCAGACAGGGGAGGTCACCCCTCCACTTT.

V usage is TRBV6-5 and J usage is TRBJ2-7; weak D call: TRBD1 (5 bases). Germline values: CDR1 MNHEY, CDR2 SVGAGI. The CDR3 contains 15 residues. Trimming removed 4 bases from V and 8 bases from J, with 21 bases in between. The chain's CDR3 is CASSSRTDRAVKQYF. The CDR3 DNA reads TGTGCCAGCAGTTCCCGAACCGACAGAGCCGTAAAGCAGTACTTC.

The chain joins TRBV9 to TRBJ2-7; 9 positions agree with TRBD2. Unmatched junction bases numbered 6, after V lost 0 bases and J lost 2 bases. Per germline, CDR1 SGDLS and CDR2 YYNGEE. The CDR3 runs 16 residues. The CDR3 sequence is CASSVAGLAGPYEQYF. The CDR3, as DNA: TGTGCCAGCAGCGTAGCGGGCCTAGCGGGGCCCTACGAGCAGTACTTC.

This clone was seen once. The J gene is TRBJ2-1, the V gene TRBV4-2; D is unresolved. V dropped 3 bases and J dropped 10 bases, with 10 bases sitting between them. The CDR3 consists of 12 residues. Germline-derived CDR1 and CDR2 are LGHNA and YNFKEQ. The CDR3 loop reads CASSHATREQFF. Written as DNA, the CDR3 is TGTGCCAGCAGCCATGCCACGAGGGAGCAGTTCTTC.

V usage is TRBV4-3 and J usage is TRBJ2-7; TRBD1 is a possible D gene (6 bases). The CDR3 has 14 residues. CDR1 is LGHNA and CDR2 is YSLEER in the germline V gene. Trimming cost V 4 bases and J 3 bases, with 13 bases left between them. The CDR3 DNA reads as TGCGCCAGCAGCCGAGGTGGGGGCCACTACGAGCAGTACTTC. This gives the protein CASSRGGGHYEQYF.

The chain employs TRBV29-1 and TRBJ1-1, with D unresolved. Germline values: CDR1 SQVTM, CDR2 ANQGSEA. The CDR3 runs to 13 residues. V lost 6 bases and J 0 bases, leaving 11 bases between the germline ends. CDR3 sequence: CSVSSSLNTEAFF. DNA for the CDR3: TGCAGCGTATCCAGTAGCCTGAACACTGAAGCTTTCTTT.

Relative to its sample, this clone is medium-sized. The rearrangement uses TRBV5-8 and TRBJ1-5; D uncertain. V lost 0 bases to trimming and J lost 11 bases, with 15 bases between them. Germline V gene lookup returns CDR1 SGHTS and CDR2 YDEGEE. The CDR3 has 14 amino acids. The CDR3 nucleotides read TGTGCCAGCAGCTTGGGAGTAGGCTCCGAGGCCCAGCATTTT. This gives the protein CASSLGVGSEAQHF.

The V gene is TRBV5-1, the J gene TRBJ2-1; 10 bases are a match to TRBD2. Germline V CDR1 and CDR2: SGHRS, YFSETQ. The CDR3 extends over 15 amino acids. Losses at the gene ends were 0 bases for V and 6 bases for J; bases not matched to a gene: 3. Here the CDR3 reads CASSLVGLAANEQFF. In nucleotides, the CDR3 is TGCGCCAGCAGCTTGGTAGGACTAGCGGCCAATGAGCAGTTCTTC.

CDR3: CASSLDPLAGSREQYF. The DNA of the CDR3 is TGTGCCAGCAGCTTAGATCCTCTAGCGGGGTCTCGCGAGCAGTACTTC. V gene TRBV7-2 combines with J gene TRBJ2-7; 9 bases are shared with TRBD2. CDR1 and CDR2 from the germline V gene are SGHTA and FQGNSA. The J segment lost 6 bases and the V segment lost 1 base, leaving 10 bases of the junction unmatched. The CDR3 is made up of 16 amino acids.

This chain connects TRBV27 to TRBJ1-2, with a tentative D call TRBD1 (5 bases). Germline V gene lookup returns CDR1 MNHEY and CDR2 SMNVEV (reference sequence). The CDR3 length is 13 residues. Trimming removed 2 bases from V and 5 bases from J, with 9 bases in between. The DNA of the CDR3 is TGTGCCAGCAGTTTAGACAGAATGTATGGCTACACCTTC. As protein: CASSLDRMYGYTF.

This clone was counted a few times. The genes are TRBV5-1 and TRBJ2-6; D possibly corresponds to TRBD2 (5 bases). This CDR3 is 20 amino acids long. In germline, CDR1 is SGHRS, CDR2 YFSETQ. Trimming took 2 bases from V and 0 from J, leaving 21 bases between them. In DNA form, the CDR3 reads TGCGCCAGCAGCTTAGATCCTATCATCCGGGGATTCTCTGGGGCCAACGTCCTGACTTTC. This translates into CASSLDPIIRGFSGANVLTF.

The chain has TRBV10-3 and TRBJ1-1; TRBD1 is a possible D gene (6 bases). The length of the CDR3 is 13 residues. Trimming cost V 7 bases and J 7 bases, with 16 bases left between them. From germline, CDR1 is ENHRY and CDR2 SYGVKD. The CDR3 DNA reads as TGTGCCATCACCGCGGCAGGGGAGGGTGAAGCTTTCTTT. Translation gives CAITAAGEGEAFF.

J is TRBJ2-3 and V is TRBV5-6; the match to TRBD2 covers 9 bases. Germline V gene lookup returns CDR1 SGHDT and CDR2 YYEEEE. J lost 1 base, V lost 4 bases, and 10 bases had no gene match. This CDR3 has 17 amino acids. In DNA, the CDR3 is TGTGCCAGCAGCAGGGATTTGACTAGCGGCCGCACAGATACGCAGTATTTT. Amino acid sequence: CASSRDLTSGRTDTQYF.

The genes are TRBV9 and TRBJ2-5; a possible D gene is TRBD2 (6 bases). The CDR3 is 16 amino acids. Per the germline V gene, CDR1 is SGDLS and CDR2 is YYNGEE. Trimming removed 0 bases at V and 2 bases at J, with 14 bases between. The CDR3 region is CASSVEGIAAQETQYF. CDR3 nucleotide sequence: TGTGCCAGCAGCGTAGAGGGAATAGCGGCACAAGAGACCCAGTACTTC.

J is TRBJ2-3 and V is TRBV5-4, with a tentative D call TRBD2 (7 bases). From germline, CDR1 is SGHNT and CDR2 YYREEE (reference sequence). The V end lost 0 bases, the J end lost 2 bases, and 16 bases lay between the germline ends. This CDR3 contains 17 residues. The CDR3 DNA reads as TGTGCCAGCAGCTTGGCCGGTGGGGGGGGGCTCACAGATACGCAGTATTTT. Translation gives CASSLAGGGGLTDTQYF.

This clone appeared a few times. This sequence joins TRBV6-6 and TRBJ1-2; D unclear. The germline V gene has CDR1 MNHNY and CDR2 SVGAGI (reference sequence). The CDR3 has 12 residues. V was cut by 8 bases and J by 3 bases, with 10 bases left in between. CDR3 region: CASYYSDYGYTF. As DNA, the CDR3 is TGTGCCAGCTACTACTCCGACTATGGCTACACCTTC.

The chain links TRBV6-5 to TRBJ1-2; 7 nucleotides line up with TRBD1. The germline gives CDR1 MNHEY, CDR2 SVGAGI. After removal of 0 bases from V and 4 bases from J, the junction contained 2 bases not matched to a gene. This CDR3 spans 14 amino acids. This chain's CDR3 is CASSYSGGVYGYTF. CDR3 nucleotides: TGTGCCAGCAGTTACTCAGGGGGCGTCTATGGCTACACCTTC.

This chain joins TRBV11-2 and TRBJ2-7; D unresolved. The V gene lost 1 base and the J gene lost 5 bases, with 3 bases spanning the gap. The germline gives CDR1 SGHAT, CDR2 FQNNGV. CDR3 length equals 11 residues. CDR3 nucleotides: TGTGCCAGCAGCTTAGTAAACGAGCAGTACTTC. Translating it yields CASSLVNEQYF.

V and J are TRBV4-1 and TRBJ1-3; 9 bases are a match to TRBD1. From germline, CDR1 is MGHRA and CDR2 YSYEKL. This CDR3 has 20 amino acids. V lost 5 bases, J lost 0 bases, and 17 bases stayed unmatched. CDR3 region: CASSVQGDRAAPYSGNTIYF. The CDR3 bases are TGCGCCAGCAGCGTACAAGGGGACAGGGCAGCTCCCTACTCTGGAAACACCATATATTTT.

The J gene is TRBJ2-3, the V gene TRBV19; TRBD2 aligns across 7 bases. Trimming removed 3 bases from V and 3 bases from J; junction bases left unmatched: 6. The CDR3 has 15 amino acids. The germline CDR1 and CDR2 sequences are LNHDA and SQIVND (reference sequence). Here the CDR3 reads CASSISGDVTDTQYF. CDR3 DNA sequence: TGTGCCAGTAGTATCAGCGGGGATGTGACAGATACGCAGTATTTT.